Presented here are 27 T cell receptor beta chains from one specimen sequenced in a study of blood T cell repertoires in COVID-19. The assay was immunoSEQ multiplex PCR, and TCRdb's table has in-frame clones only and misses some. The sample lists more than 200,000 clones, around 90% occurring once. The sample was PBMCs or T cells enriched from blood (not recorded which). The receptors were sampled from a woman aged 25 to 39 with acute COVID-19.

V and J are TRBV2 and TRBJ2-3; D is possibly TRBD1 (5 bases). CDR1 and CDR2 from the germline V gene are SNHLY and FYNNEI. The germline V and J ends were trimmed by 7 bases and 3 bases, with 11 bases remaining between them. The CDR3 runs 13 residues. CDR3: CASNWGPTDTQYF. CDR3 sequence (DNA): TGTGCCAGCAACTGGGGCCCGACAGATACGCAGTATTTT.

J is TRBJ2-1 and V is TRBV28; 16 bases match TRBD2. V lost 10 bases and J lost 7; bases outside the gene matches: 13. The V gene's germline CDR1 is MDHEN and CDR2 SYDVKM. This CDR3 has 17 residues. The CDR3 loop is CAISPGLAGGLLNEQFF. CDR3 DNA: TGTGCCATCAGCCCGGGACTAGCGGGGGGGCTTTTAAATGAGCAGTTCTTC.

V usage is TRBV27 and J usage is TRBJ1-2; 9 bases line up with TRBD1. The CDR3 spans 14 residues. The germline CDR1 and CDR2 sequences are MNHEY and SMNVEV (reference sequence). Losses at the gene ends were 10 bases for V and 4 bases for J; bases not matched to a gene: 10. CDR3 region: CAIGWDRVIYGYTF. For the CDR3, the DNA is TGTGCCATCGGATGGGACAGGGTTATCTATGGCTACACCTTC.

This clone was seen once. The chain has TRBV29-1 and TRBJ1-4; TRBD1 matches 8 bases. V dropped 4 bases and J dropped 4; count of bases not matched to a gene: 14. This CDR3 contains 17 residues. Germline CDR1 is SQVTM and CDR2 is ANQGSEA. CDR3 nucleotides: TGCAGCGTTGCAGACAGGGGAAGGTTACTGGGTAATGAAAAACTGTTTTTT. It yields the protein CSVADRGRLLGNEKLFF.

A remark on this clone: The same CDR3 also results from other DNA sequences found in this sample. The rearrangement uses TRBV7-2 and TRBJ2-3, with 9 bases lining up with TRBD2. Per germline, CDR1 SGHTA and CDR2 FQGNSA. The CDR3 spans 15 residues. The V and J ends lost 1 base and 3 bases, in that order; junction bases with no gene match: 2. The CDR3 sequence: CASSLGLAGTDTQYF. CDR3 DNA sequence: TGTGCCAGCAGCTTAGGGCTAGCGGGGACAGATACGCAGTATTTT.

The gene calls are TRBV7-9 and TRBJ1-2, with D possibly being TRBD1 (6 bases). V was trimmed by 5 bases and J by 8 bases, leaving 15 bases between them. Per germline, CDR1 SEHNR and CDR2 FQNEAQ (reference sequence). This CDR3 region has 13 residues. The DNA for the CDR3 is TGTGCCAGCAGCCCAACAGGGCTTGGCGGCTACACCTTC. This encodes CASSPTGLGGYTF.

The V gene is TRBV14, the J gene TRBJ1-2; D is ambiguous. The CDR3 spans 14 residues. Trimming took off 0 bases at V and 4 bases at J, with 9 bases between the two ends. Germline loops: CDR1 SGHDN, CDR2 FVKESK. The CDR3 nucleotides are TGTGCCAGCAGCCAAGATTACAGTCTCTATGGCTACACCTTC. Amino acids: CASSQDYSLYGYTF.

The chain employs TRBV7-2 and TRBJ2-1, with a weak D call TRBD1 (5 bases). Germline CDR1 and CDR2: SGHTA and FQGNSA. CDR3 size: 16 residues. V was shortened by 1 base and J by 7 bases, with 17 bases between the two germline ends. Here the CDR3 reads CASSLEGSRAENEQFF. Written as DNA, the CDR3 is TGTGCCAGCAGCTTAGAGGGGTCTAGGGCGGAAAATGAGCAGTTCTTC.

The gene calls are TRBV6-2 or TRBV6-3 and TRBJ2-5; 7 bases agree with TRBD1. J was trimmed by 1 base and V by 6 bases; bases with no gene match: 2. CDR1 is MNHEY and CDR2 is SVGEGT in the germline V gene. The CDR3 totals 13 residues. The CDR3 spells CASSPGGQETQYF. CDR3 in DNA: TGTGCCAGCAGCCCAGGGGGCCAAGAGACCCAGTACTTC.

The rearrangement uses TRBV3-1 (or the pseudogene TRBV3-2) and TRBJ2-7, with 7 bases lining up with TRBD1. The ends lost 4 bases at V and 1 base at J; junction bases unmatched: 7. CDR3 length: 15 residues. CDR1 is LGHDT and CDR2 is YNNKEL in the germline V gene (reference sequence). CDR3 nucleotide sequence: TGTGCCAGCAGCCCTATAAACAGGGGTTCCTACGAGCAGTACTTC. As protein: CASSPINRGSYEQYF.

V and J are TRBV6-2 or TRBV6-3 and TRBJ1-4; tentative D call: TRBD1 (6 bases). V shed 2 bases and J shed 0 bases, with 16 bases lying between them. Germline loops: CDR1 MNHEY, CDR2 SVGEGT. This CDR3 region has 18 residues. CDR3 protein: CASSYPNRQAATNEKLFF. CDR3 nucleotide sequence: TGTGCCAGCAGTTACCCCAATAGACAGGCCGCAACTAATGAAAAACTGTTTTTT.

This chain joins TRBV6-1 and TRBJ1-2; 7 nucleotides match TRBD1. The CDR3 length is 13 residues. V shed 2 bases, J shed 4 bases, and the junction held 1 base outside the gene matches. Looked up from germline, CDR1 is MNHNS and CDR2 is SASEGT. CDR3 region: CASSERQGYGYTF. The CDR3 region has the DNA TGTGCCAGCAGTGAACGACAGGGCTATGGCTACACCTTC.

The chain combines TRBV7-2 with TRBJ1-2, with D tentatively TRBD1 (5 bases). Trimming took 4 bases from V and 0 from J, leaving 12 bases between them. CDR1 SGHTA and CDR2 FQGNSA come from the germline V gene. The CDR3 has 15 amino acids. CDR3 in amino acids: CASSSQGPSNYGYTF. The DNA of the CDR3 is TGTGCCAGCAGCTCCCAGGGTCCCTCTAACTATGGCTACACCTTC.

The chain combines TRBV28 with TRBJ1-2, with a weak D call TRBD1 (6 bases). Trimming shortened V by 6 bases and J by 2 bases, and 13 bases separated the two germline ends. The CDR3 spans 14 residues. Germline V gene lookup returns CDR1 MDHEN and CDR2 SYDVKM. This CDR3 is CASRDGQLNYGYTF. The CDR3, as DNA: TGTGCCAGCAGAGACGGACAGCTAAACTATGGCTACACCTTC.

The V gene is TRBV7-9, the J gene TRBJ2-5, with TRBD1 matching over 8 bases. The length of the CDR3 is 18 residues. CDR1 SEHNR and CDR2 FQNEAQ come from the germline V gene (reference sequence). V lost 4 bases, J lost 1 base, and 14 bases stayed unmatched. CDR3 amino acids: CASSSPRQGYRSQETQYF. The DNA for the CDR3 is TGTGCCAGCAGCTCTCCCAGACAGGGGTACCGGTCCCAAGAGACCCAGTACTTC.

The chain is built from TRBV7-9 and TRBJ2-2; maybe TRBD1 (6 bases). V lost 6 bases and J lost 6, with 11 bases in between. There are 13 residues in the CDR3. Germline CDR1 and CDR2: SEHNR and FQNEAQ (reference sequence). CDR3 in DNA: TGTGCCAGCAGTCGACCAGGGGCCGGGGAGCTGTTTTTT. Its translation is CASSRPGAGELFF.

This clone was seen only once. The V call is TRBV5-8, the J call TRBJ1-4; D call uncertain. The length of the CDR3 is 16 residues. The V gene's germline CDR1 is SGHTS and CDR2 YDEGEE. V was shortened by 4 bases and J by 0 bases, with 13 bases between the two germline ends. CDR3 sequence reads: CASSLWAVATNEKLFF. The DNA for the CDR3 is TGTGCCAGCAGCCTTTGGGCCGTTGCAACTAATGAAAAACTGTTTTTT.

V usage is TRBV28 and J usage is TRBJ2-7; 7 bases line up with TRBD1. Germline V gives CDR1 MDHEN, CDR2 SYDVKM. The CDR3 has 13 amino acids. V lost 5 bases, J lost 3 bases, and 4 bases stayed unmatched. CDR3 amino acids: CASSAYRGYEQYF. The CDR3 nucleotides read TGTGCCAGCAGTGCCTACAGGGGCTACGAGCAGTACTTC.

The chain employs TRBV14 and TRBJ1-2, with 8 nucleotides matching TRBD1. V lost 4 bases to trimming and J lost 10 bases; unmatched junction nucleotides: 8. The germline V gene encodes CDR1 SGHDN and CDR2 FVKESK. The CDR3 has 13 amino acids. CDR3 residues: CASSPRGRMSYTF. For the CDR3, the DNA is TGTGCCAGCAGCCCCAGGGGGCGAATGTCCTACACCTTC.

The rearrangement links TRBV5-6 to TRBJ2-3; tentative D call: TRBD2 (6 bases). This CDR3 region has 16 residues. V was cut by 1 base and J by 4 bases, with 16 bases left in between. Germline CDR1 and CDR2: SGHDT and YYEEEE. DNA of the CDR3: TGTGCCAGCAGCTTGCGGACAAGACTAGGGGCAGATACGCAGTATTTT. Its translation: CASSLRTRLGADTQYF.

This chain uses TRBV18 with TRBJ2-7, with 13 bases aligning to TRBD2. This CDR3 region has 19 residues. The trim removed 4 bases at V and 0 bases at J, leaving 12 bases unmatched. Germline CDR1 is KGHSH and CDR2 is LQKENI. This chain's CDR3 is CASSRPGLAGPKSSYEQYF. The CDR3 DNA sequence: TGTGCCAGCTCACGACCGGGACTAGCGGGGCCGAAGAGCTCCTACGAGCAGTACTTC.

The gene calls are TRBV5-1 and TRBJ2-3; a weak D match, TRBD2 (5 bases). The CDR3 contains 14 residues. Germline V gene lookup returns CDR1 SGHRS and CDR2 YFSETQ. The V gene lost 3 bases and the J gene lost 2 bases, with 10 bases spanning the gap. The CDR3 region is CASSSRELTDTQYF. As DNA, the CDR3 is TGCGCCAGCAGCTCCCGGGAACTCACAGATACGCAGTATTTT. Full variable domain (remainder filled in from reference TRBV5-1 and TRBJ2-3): KAGVTQTPRYLIKTRGQQVTLSCSPISGHRSVSWYQQTPGQGLQFLFEYFSETQRNKGNFPGRFSGRQFSNSRSEMNVSTLELGDSALYLCASSSRELTDTQYFGPGTRLTVL.

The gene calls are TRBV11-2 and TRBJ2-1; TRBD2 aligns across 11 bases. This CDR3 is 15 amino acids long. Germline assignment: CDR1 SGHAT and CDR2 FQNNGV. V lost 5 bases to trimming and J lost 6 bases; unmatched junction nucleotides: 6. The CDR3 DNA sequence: TGTGCCAGCAGCCCGCGACTAGCGGGGCCCAATGAGCAGTTCTTC. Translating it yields CASSPRLAGPNEQFF.

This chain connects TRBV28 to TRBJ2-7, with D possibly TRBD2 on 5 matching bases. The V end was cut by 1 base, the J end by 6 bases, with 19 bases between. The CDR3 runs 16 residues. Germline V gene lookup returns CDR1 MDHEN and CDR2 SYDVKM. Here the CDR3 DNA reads TGTGCCAGCAGTTTATCCTCCTTAGACGCCCGGGGCGAGCAGTACTTC. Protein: CASSLSSLDARGEQYF.

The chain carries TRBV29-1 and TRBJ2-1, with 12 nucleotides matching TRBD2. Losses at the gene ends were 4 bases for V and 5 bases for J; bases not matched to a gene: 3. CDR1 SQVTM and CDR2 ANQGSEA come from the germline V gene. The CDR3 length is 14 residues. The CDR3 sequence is CSVVGLAGNNEQFF. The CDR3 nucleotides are TGCAGCGTTGTCGGACTAGCGGGAAACAATGAGCAGTTCTTC.

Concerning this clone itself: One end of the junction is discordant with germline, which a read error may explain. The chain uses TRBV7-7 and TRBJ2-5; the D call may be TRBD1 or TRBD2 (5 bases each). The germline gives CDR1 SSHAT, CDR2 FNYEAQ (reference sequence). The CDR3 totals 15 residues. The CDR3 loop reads CASSLGSTGRETQYF. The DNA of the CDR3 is TGTGCTAGCAGCTTAGGGAGCACAGGTCGAGAGACCCAGTACTTC.

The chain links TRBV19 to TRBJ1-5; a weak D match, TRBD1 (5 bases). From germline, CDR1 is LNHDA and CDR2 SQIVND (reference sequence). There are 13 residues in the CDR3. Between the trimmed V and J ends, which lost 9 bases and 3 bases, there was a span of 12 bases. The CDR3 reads CASRGAANQPQHF. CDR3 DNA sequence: TGTGCCAGCCGCGGGGCGGCCAATCAGCCCCAGCATTTT.